This TCR beta chain appears in the sequencing data of a study of T cell responses to AZD1222 COVID-19 vaccine. Study overall: Second-dose schedules of about 4 or about 12 weeks were combined. Study-wide points: Repertoires were obtained solely post-peak T cell response. Once two AZD1222 doses were given, Spike-specific TCR breadth and depth went up. Baseline seropositivity occurred in only six AZD1222 recipients.

A note on this clone: Its specificity is not known.

Assay used: immunoSEQ multiplex PCR; TCRdb lists only in-frame clones, some missing. The sample gives under 95,000 clones, under 95% of which show up once; under 4% is in the top ten. With 5 bases clipped from V and 8 bases from J, the junction kept 6 bases outside the gene matches. This CDR3 comprises 14 residues. Germline CDR1 LNHDA, CDR2 SQIVND (reference sequence). The sample consisted of peripheral blood, taken on day 0 of AZD1222 vaccination. The sequence was collected from an adult in good health. The gene calls are TRBV19 and TRBJ1-4; 9 bases are a match to TRBD1. The CDR3 nucleotides read TGTGCCAGTAGTTCGGGACAGGGCGGCGAAAAACTGTTTTTT. Translating it yields CASSSGQGGEKLFF.